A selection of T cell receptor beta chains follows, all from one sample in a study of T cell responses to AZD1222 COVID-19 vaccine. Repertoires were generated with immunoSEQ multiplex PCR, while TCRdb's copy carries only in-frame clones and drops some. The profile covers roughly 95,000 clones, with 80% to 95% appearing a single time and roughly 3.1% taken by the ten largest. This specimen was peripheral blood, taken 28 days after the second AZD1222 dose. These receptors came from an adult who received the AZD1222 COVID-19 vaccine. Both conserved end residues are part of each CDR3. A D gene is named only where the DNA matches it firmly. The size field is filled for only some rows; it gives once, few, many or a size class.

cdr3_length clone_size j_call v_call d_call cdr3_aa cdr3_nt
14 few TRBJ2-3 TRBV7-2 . CASSLGPTTDTQYF TGTGCCAGCAGCTTAGGACCAACCACAGATACGCAGTATTTT
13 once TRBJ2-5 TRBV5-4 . CASSVGGRETQYF TGTGCCAGCAGCGTTGGGGGGAGGGAGACCCAGTACTTC
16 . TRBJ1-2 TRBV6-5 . CASSSLSRGTNYGYTF TGTGCCAGCAGTTCCCTTTCGAGGGGAACTAACTATGGCTACACCTTC
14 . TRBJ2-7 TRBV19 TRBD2 CASSTGTSGANKDF TGTGCCAGTAGTACCGGGACTAGCGGGGCCAATAAGGACTTC
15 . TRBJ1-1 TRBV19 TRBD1 CATKSGQNMNTEAFF TGTGCCACCAAATCGGGACAGAATATGAACACTGAAGCTTTCTTT
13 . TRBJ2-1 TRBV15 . CATSTSRVDEQFF TGTGCCACCAGCACCAGCAGGGTAGATGAGCAGTTCTTC
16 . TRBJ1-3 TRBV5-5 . CASSFTLPSSGNTIYF TGTGCCAGCAGCTTTACACTCCCGAGCTCTGGAAACACCATATATTTT
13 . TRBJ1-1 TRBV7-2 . CASSYVVGTEAFF TGTGCCAGCAGCTATGTCGTGGGTACTGAAGCTTTCTTT
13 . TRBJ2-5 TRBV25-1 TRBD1 CASRSGQWETQYF TGTGCCAGCAGATCGGGACAGTGGGAGACCCAGTACTTC
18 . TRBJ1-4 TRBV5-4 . CASSRRGQDDATNEKLFF TGTGCCAGCAGCCGGCGAGGACAAGACGACGCAACTAATGAAAAACTGTTTTTT
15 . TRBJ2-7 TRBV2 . CASSETSLRSYEQYF TGTGCCAGCAGTGAGACTTCTCTCCGGAGTTACGAGCAGTACTTC
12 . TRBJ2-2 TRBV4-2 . CASSHISGELFF TGTGCCAGCAGCCACATCAGCGGGGAGCTGTTTTTT
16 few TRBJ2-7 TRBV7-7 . CASSLHPSGRSYEQYF TGTGCCAGCAGCTTACACCCCTCGGGACGCAGCTACGAGCAGTACTTC
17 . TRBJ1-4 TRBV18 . CASSLDTPGQINEKLFF TGTGCCAGCTCACTTGATACCCCGGGACAAATTAATGAAAAACTGTTTTTT
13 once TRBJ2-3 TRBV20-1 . CSASHPGRHTQYF TGCAGTGCTAGTCATCCGGGACGACATACGCAGTATTTT
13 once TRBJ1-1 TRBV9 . CASSHRDYTEAFF TGTGCCAGCAGTCACAGGGATTACACTGAAGCTTTCTTT
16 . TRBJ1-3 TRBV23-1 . CASSPLAAGSGNTIYF TGCGCCAGCAGTCCCTTGGCGGCAGGCTCTGGAAACACCATATATTTT
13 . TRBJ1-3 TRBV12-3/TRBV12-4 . CASSSGPGNTIYF TGTGCCAGCAGTTCCGGGCCTGGAAACACCATATATTTT
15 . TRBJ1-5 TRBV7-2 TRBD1 CASSLGTGFGQPQHF TGTGCCAGCAGCTTAGGGACAGGGTTCGGTCAGCCCCAGCATTTT
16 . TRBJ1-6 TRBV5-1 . CASSPIPAGGDSPLHF TGCGCCAGCAGCCCTATACCAGCGGGGGGCGATTCACCCCTCCACTTT
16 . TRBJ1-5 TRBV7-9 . CASSAGAFGSNQPQHF TGTGCCAGCAGCGCAGGGGCGTTTGGGAGCAATCAGCCCCAGCATTTT
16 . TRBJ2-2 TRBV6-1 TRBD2 CASSGLAGGNTGELFF TGTGCCAGCAGTGGGCTAGCGGGGGGTAACACCGGGGAGCTGTTTTTT
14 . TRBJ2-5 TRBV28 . CASSLSRLQETQYF TGTGCCAGCAGTTTATCCCGCCTCCAAGAGACCCAGTACTTC
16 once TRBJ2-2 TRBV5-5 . CASSLFAQRETGELFF TGTGCCAGCAGCTTGTTTGCACAGAGAGAAACCGGGGAGCTGTTTTTT
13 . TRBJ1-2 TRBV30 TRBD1 CAWQQGANYGYTF TGTGCCTGGCAACAGGGGGCTAACTATGGCTACACCTTC
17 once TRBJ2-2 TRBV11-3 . CASSSQGLSRGGGELFF TGTGCCAGCAGCTCCCAGGGTCTTTCCCGGGGCGGCGGGGAGCTGTTTTTT
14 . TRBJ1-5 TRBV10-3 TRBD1 CAISEAGGRQPQHF TGTGCCATCAGTGAAGCAGGGGGCCGTCAGCCCCAGCATTTT
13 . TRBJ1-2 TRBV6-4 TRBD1 CASKKTGEGGYTF TGTGCCAGCAAGAAAACAGGGGAAGGTGGCTACACCTTC
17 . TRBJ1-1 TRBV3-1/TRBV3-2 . CASSQDVPGGSRAEAFF TGTGCCAGCAGCCAAGACGTCCCCGGGGGGTCCCGGGCTGAAGCTTTCTTT
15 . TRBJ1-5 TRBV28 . CASSAQQGRGQPQHF TGTGCCAGCAGTGCCCAACAGGGACGGGGTCAGCCCCAGCATTTT
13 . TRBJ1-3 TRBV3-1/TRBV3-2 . CASRQAGENTIYF TGTGCCAGCAGGCAGGCGGGGGAAAACACCATATATTTT